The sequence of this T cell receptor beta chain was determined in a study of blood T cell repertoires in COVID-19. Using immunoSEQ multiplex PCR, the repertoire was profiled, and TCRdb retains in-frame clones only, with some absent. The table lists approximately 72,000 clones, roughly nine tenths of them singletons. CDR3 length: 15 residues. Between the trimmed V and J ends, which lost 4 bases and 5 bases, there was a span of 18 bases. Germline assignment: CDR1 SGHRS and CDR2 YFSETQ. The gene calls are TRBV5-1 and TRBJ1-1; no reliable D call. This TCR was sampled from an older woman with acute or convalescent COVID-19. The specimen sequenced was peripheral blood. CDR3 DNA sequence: TGCGCCAGCAGCCTTGCTTTGGGAGGAGAGACTGAAGCTTTCTTT. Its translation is CASSLALGGETEAFF.